This T cell receptor beta chain was captured in a study of CD8 T cells in Susac syndrome. The authors carried out high-throughput sequencing of TCR beta. They applied it to CD8+ and CD4+ T cells obtained from blood. The V and J ends lost 4 bases and 7 bases, in that order; junction bases with no gene match: 10. Germline CDR1 and CDR2: MGHDK and SYGVNS. This CDR3 region has 15 residues. The RNA input was about 0.45 to 1 ug, and it was reverse transcribed with random hexamers. TCRdb re-analysed the immunoSEQ multiplex PCR reads in MiXCR, keeping a single row per CDR3 protein. The sample includes around 200,000 distinct CDR3 sequences, 95% of them seen just once.

The sample consisted of CD4+ T cells from PBMCs. This clonotype originated in a human donor with multiple sclerosis. The chain joins TRBV25-1 to TRBJ2-5; TRBD1 matches at 9 bases. The CDR3 reads CASSAGTGRIRTQYF. The CDR3 DNA reads as TGTGCCAGCAGTGCCGGGACAGGGAGGATTCGGACCCAGTACTTC.